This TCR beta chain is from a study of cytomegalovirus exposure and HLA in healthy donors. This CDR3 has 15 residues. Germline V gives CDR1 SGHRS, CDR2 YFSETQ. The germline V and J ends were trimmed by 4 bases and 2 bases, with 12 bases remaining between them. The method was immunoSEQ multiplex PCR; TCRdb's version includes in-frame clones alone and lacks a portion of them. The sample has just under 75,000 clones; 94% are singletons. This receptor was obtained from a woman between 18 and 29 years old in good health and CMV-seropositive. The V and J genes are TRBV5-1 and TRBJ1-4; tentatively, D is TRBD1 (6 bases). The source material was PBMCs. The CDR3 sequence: CASSTTGTTNEKLFF. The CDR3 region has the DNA TGCGCCAGCAGCACCACAGGGACCACTAATGAAAAACTGTTTTTT.